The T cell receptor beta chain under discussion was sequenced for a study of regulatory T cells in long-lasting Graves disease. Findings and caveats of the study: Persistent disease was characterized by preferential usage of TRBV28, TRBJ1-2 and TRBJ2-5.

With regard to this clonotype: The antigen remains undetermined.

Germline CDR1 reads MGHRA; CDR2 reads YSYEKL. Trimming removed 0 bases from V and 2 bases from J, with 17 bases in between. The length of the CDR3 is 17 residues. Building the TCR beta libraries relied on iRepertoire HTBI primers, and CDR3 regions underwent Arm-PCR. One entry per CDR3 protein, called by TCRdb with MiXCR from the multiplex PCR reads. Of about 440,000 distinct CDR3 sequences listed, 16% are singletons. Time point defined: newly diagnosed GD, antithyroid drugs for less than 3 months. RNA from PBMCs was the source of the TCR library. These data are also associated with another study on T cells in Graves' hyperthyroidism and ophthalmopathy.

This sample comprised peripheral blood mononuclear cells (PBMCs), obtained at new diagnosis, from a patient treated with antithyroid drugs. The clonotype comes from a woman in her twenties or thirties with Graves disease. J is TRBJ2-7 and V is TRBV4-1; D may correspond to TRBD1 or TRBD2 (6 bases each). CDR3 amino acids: CASSQDKQGGMPYEQYF. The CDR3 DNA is TGCGCCAGCAGCCAAGATAAACAAGGGGGGATGCCCTACGAGCAGTACTTC.